The rows below give T cell receptor beta chains drawn from one sample of a study of cytomegalovirus exposure and HLA in healthy donors. Data came from immunoSEQ multiplex PCR; TCRdb stores just in-frame clones and leaves some out. The repertoire holds hundreds of thousands of clones, with roughly 90% as singletons. Specimen: PBMCs. Receptor source: a woman aged 18-29 years in good health and CMV-seronegative. The CDR3 runs from the conserved cysteine through the conserved F or W. The D gene is left open where the match is weak. Expanded clones are given a class, and other clones once, few, many or no size at all.

d_call,j_call,clone_size,v_call,cdr3_nt,cdr3_aa
-,TRBJ1-4,-,TRBV9,TGTGCCAGCAGCGTAAGTCCTTTGGGAGAAGAAGAAAAACTGTTTTTT,CASSVSPLGEEEKLFF
TRBD1,TRBJ1-5,-,TRBV6-5,TGTGCCAGCAGTTACGGGCAGGGGGGCGATCAGCCCCAGCATTTT,CASSYGQGGDQPQHF
-,TRBJ2-1,-,TRBV13,TGTGCCAGCAGCTCGCGGCAGGGGGGTTACAATGAGCAGTTCTTC,CASSSRQGGYNEQFF
-,TRBJ2-4,-,TRBV7-9,TGTGCCAGCAGCTCTTCACTCGGGGTTCAGTACTTC,CASSSSLGVQYF
-,TRBJ2-5,-,TRBV11-2,TGTGCCAGCAGCTTAGACCTCAGTTGGGAGACCCAGTACTTC,CASSLDLSWETQYF
-,TRBJ2-5,-,TRBV5-6,TGTGCCAGCAGCTTGGCCGGGAGCCTCGGGGAGACCCAGTACTTC,CASSLAGSLGETQYF
TRBD2,TRBJ2-2,-,TRBV10-3,TGTGCCATACTAGCGGGGACGGGGGTTACCGGGGAGCTGTTTTTT,CAILAGTGVTGELFF
-,TRBJ2-3,-,TRBV20-1,TGCAGTGCTAGAGTTGCGGGCACGCAGTATTTT,CSARVAGTQYF
-,TRBJ2-7,-,TRBV4-2,TGTGCCAGCAGCCAAGATTGGGGGGTAAACGAGCAGTACTTC,CASSQDWGVNEQYF
-,TRBJ2-3,-,TRBV11-1,TGTGCCAGCAGCCTCACAGATACGCAGTATTTT,CASSLTDTQYF
-,TRBJ1-4,-,TRBV9,TGTGCCAGCAGCGTAGGAAATTATAGGGGCAGGGAAATTTTT,CASSVGNYRGREIF
-,TRBJ2-2,-,TRBV15,TGTGCCACCAGCAGAGATACCGGGGAGGTGAACACCGGGGAGCTGTTTTTT,CATSRDTGEVNTGELFF
TRBD1,TRBJ1-1,-,TRBV2,TGTGCTACTGAACGGGACAGGGCGTGGAACACTGAAGCTTTCTTT,CATERDRAWNTEAFF
TRBD2,TRBJ2-3,-,TRBV5-6,TGTGCCAGCAGCCCAACCCGGCTAGCGGGGGATACGCAGTATTTT,CASSPTRLAGDTQYF
TRBD1,TRBJ1-3,few,TRBV19,TGTGCCAGTAGTGCATGGACAGGTGCTGGAAACACCATATATTTT,CASSAWTGAGNTIYF
-,TRBJ1-5,-,TRBV7-9,TGTGCCAGCAGCTTAGTGGAGAGCAATCAGCCCCAGCATTTT,CASSLVESNQPQHF
-,TRBJ2-5,-,TRBV2,TGTGCCAGCAAAAGGGGCCCAGAGACCCAGTACTTC,CASKRGPETQYF
TRBD1,TRBJ1-1,-,TRBV19,TGTGCCAGTAGTAAATCCGGGACAGTGAACACTGAAGCTTTCTTT,CASSKSGTVNTEAFF
-,TRBJ1-3,-,TRBV6-4,TGTGCCAGCAGTGACTCTTCAGGGGAAAAGAAGAAGGAGGAAAACACCATATATTTT,CASSDSSGEKKKEENTIYF
TRBD2,TRBJ2-1,-,TRBV25-1,TGTGCCAGCAGTGGATGGGGCGGGGGGGCCGATGAGCAGTTCTTC,CASSGWGGGADEQFF
-,TRBJ1-5,-,TRBV5-5,TGTGCCAGCAGCTTGGGAGCCCCGGGTAGCAATCAGCCCCAGCATTTT,CASSLGAPGSNQPQHF
-,TRBJ2-7,few,TRBV11-2,TGTGCCAGCATCCCACTGATGGGAAAGAGGGAATCCTACGAGCAGTACTTC,CASIPLMGKRESYEQYF
-,TRBJ1-1,-,TRBV14,TGTGCCAGCAGCCATCGGGGAGTTCAGGGGCTAAACACTGAAGCTTTCTTT,CASSHRGVQGLNTEAFF
TRBD1,TRBJ1-4,-,TRBV19,TGTGCCAGCGAAGACCGACAGGGGGGTGAAAAACTGTTTTTT,CASEDRQGGEKLFF
TRBD1,TRBJ1-2,-,TRBV19,TGTGCCAGTAGTATAGATAGGGACAGGGAAGATGGCTACACCTTC,CASSIDRDREDGYTF
-,TRBJ2-2,-,TRBV9,TGTGCCAGCAATAGGGGCACCGGGGAGCTGTTTTTT,CASNRGTGELFF
-,TRBJ1-2,-,TRBV7-8,TGTGCCAGCAGCTTTTACGGGTATGGCTACACCTTC,CASSFYGYGYTF
-,TRBJ2-7,-,TRBV30,TGTGCCTGGACTAGGACACCCTACGAGCAGTACTTC,CAWTRTPYEQYF
TRBD2,TRBJ2-1,-,TRBV9,TGTGCCAGCAGCGTTAGACTAGCGGGGGGGCCCAATGAGCAGTTCTTC,CASSVRLAGGPNEQFF
TRBD2,TRBJ2-1,-,TRBV2,TGTGCCAGCAGTGAACTCGTACTAGCGGGGGATGAGCAGTTCTTC,CASSELVLAGDEQFF
-,TRBJ2-1,-,TRBV7-3,TGTGCCAGCAGCTCACCCTCCGGGAGCGCCCGTTACAATGAGCAGTTCTTC,CASSSPSGSARYNEQFF
-,TRBJ2-7,-,TRBV6-1,TGTGCCAGAATGAGGGAACGGGGGAGAGCCGGGGTCGGGTACTTC,CARMRERGRAGVGYF
-,TRBJ1-1,-,TRBV6-5,TGTGCCAGCGATGTACAAGTCAACACTGAAGCTTTCTTT,CASDVQVNTEAFF
TRBD1,TRBJ2-7,-,TRBV7-8,TGTGCCAGCAGCTTAAGACAGGGGGCTTCCTACGAGCAGTACTTC,CASSLRQGASYEQYF
TRBD1,TRBJ1-4,-,TRBV27,TGTGCCAGCAGTAGACAGGGGACTAATGAAAAACTGTTTTTT,CASSRQGTNEKLFF
TRBD1,TRBJ1-2,few,TRBV5-1,TGCGCCACCGGTTCCAGCCCGGGACAGCCCTATGGCTACACCTTC,CATGSSPGQPYGYTF
TRBD1,TRBJ1-5,-,TRBV19,TGTGCCAGTAGTCCGCCGGGGACAGGGAATCAGCCCCAGCATTTT,CASSPPGTGNQPQHF
-,TRBJ1-3,-,TRBV7-3,TGTGCCAGCAGCTTAAATGGGCTCTCTGGAAACACCATATATTTT,CASSLNGLSGNTIYF
TRBD1,TRBJ2-7,-,TRBV6-5,TGTGCCAGCAGTTACGGGACAGCCTTCTCCTACGAGCAGTACTTC,CASSYGTAFSYEQYF
TRBD1,TRBJ2-6,-,TRBV6-6,TGTGCCAGCAGTCAAGACAGGGGTGGGGCCAACGTCCTGACTTTC,CASSQDRGGANVLTF
-,TRBJ1-6,-,TRBV11-2,TGTGCCAGCAGCGCAGGGGCTTTAAGCTCACCCCTCCACTTT,CASSAGALSSPLHF
TRBD1,TRBJ2-1,-,TRBV5-1,TGCGCCAGCAGCCGCGGGACAGGGGCGAATGAGCAGTTCTTC,CASSRGTGANEQFF
-,TRBJ1-4,-,TRBV10-1,TGCGCCAGCAGTGAGACGAGGACAGCTACCACTAATGAAAAACTGTTTTTT,CASSETRTATTNEKLFF
-,TRBJ1-5,-,TRBV7-8,TGTGCCAGCAGCGGACTTTGGGCTAGCAATCAGCCCCAGCATTTT,CASSGLWASNQPQHF
TRBD1,TRBJ2-1,-,TRBV29-1,TGCAGCGTTGAGCTCCGGGACAGGGGGAAGGAGAGCTCCTACAATGAGCAGTTCTTC,CSVELRDRGKESSYNEQFF
-,TRBJ1-4,-,TRBV9,TGTGCCAGCAGCGGCTCGGGGGGGATGGGAGAAAAACTGTTTTTT,CASSGSGGMGEKLFF
-,TRBJ1-1,-,TRBV19,TGTGCCAGTAGTATGGCGGGTTTCCAATTGAACACTGAAGCTTTCTTT,CASSMAGFQLNTEAFF
-,TRBJ1-6,-,TRBV25-1,TGTGCCAGTCGCAGGGTTTGGGGACCCCTCCACTTT,CASRRVWGPLHF
-,TRBJ1-2,-,TRBV5-6,TGTGCCAGCAGCTTCGACAGCTACACTAATGGCTACACCTTC,CASSFDSYTNGYTF
-,TRBJ2-1,-,TRBV5-5,TGTGCCAGCAGCTTGGTGTCCCATCCTGAGCAGTTCTTC,CASSLVSHPEQFF
-,TRBJ1-2,-,TRBV27,TGTGCCAGCAGTGCCAGGAATAACTATGGCTACACCTTC,CASSARNNYGYTF
-,TRBJ1-1,-,TRBV6-1,TGTGCCAGCAGTCTCCTCTCCCTTCCGAACACTGAAGCTTTCTTT,CASSLLSLPNTEAFF
TRBD1,TRBJ1-2,-,TRBV13,TGTGCCAGCAGCTTAGCGTGGAGACAGGGCACTCTCCTTACTGATGGCTACACCTTC,CASSLAWRQGTLLTDGYTF
TRBD2,TRBJ2-7,-,TRBV11-2,TGTGCCAGCAGCTTCGGCGGGGGGTCTTCCGAGCAGTACTTC,CASSFGGGSSEQYF